The 18 T cell receptor beta chains below all came from one sample that was sequenced in a study of human T cells and chemical hapten exposure. The template was total RNA from unfractionated whole blood. Each CDR3 protein is one row after TCRdb ran MiXCR on the 5' RACE reads. The sample includes 95,000 to 120,000 distinct CDR3 sequences, roughly 18% of them seen just once. These receptors were collected from a human donor in good health.

The gene calls are TRBV20-1 and TRBJ1-5; D might be TRBD1 (5 bases). The V gene's germline CDR1 is DFQATT and CDR2 SNEGSKA (reference sequence). The CDR3 sequence is 11 residues long. V shed 5 bases and J shed 7 bases, with 9 bases lying between them. CDR3 DNA: TGCAGTGCTGGGGCTCAGCAGCCCCAGCATTTT. The encoded protein is CSAGAQQPQHF.

This clonotype was picked up a small number of times. The genes are TRBV28 and TRBJ1-5; 8 positions agree with TRBD1. Germline lookup yields CDR1 MDHEN and CDR2 SYDVKM. After removal of 3 bases from V and 6 bases from J, the junction contained 7 bases not matched to a gene. The CDR3 contains 15 residues. CDR3: CASSFVSGGLQPQHF. The DNA of the CDR3 is TGTGCCAGCAGTTTTGTTTCAGGGGGCCTTCAGCCCCAGCATTTT.

V usage is TRBV28 and J usage is TRBJ2-7, with 12 bases that match TRBD1. Germline-derived CDR1 and CDR2 are MDHEN and SYDVKM. The CDR3 runs to 16 residues. The V gene end was trimmed by 0 bases and the J gene end by 5 bases; junction bases not matched to a gene: 5. The CDR3 DNA reads TGTGCCAGCAGTTTATGGTTGGGACAGGGGGCCCACGAGCAGTACTTC. It translates to CASSLWLGQGAHEQYF. The whole variable domain, remainder taken from reference TRBV28 and TRBJ2-7, is DVKVTQSSRYLVKRTGEKVFLECVQDMDHENMFWYRQDPGLGLRLIYFSYDVKMKEKGDIPEGYSVSREKKERFSLILESASTNQTSMYLCASSLWLGQGAHEQYFGPGTRLTVT.

This clonotype was counted only a few times. The rearrangement joins TRBV28 to TRBJ2-7; D is perhaps TRBD2 (6 bases). Trimming removed 3 bases from V and 1 base from J, with 10 bases in between. Germline V lookup: CDR1 MDHEN, CDR2 SYDVKM. The CDR3 consists of 14 residues. CDR3 DNA: TGTGCCAGCAGTTTCGGCGGGATTTCCTACGAGCAGTACTTC. It encodes CASSFGGISYEQYF.

The CDR3 spells CASSLTGTGMYEQYF. For the CDR3, the DNA is TGTGCCAGCAGTCTTACCGGGACAGGGATGTACGAGCAGTACTTC. This chain links TRBV14 with TRBJ2-7, with 9 bases that match TRBD1. Germline CDR1 SGHDN, CDR2 FVKESK. Germline trimming cut 6 bases from V and 4 bases from J; bases unmatched to any gene: 10. CDR3 length equals 15 residues. Based on the CDR3 plus reference TRBV14 and TRBJ2-7, the full variable domain is EAGVTQFPSHSVIEKGQTVTLRCDPISGHDNLYWYRRVMGKEIKFLLHFVKESKQDESGMPNNRFLAERTGGTYSTLKVQPAELEDSGVYFCASSLTGTGMYEQYFGPGTRLTVT.

This clonotype was counted a few times. This chain connects TRBV3-1 to TRBJ2-3, with TRBD2 matching over 11 bases. Germline V gives CDR1 LGHDT, CDR2 YNNKEL (reference sequence). CDR3 length: 15 amino acids. The V segment lost 4 bases and the J segment 7 bases; nucleotides outside the gene matches: 7. The CDR3 DNA follows: TGTGCCAGCAGCCTCGCCCGACTAGCGGGAAATACGCAGTATTTT. This codes for CASSLARLAGNTQYF.

The chain uses TRBV2 and TRBJ1-5; D not resolved. V lost 7 bases to trimming and J lost 4 bases, with 11 bases between them. Germline CDR1 reads SNHLY; CDR2 reads FYNNEI. CDR3 length: 13 residues. The CDR3 region has the DNA TGTGCCAGCAAGCTAACACAGAATCAGCCCCAGCATTTT. It is translated as CASKLTQNQPQHF.

There are a few counts of this clonotype. The J gene is TRBJ2-1, the V gene TRBV3-1, with 8 bases lining up with TRBD2. The CDR3 has 14 amino acids. J lost 4 bases, V lost 1 base, and 0 bases had no gene match. CDR1 LGHDT and CDR2 YNNKEL come from the germline V gene (reference sequence). The CDR3 coding sequence is TGTGCCAGCAGCCAAGTAGCGGGGTACAATGAGCAGTTCTTC. This codes for CASSQVAGYNEQFF.

This clonotype turned up a few times. The chain recombines TRBV28 with TRBJ1-5; possibly TRBD1 for D (5 bases). Germline CDR1 reads MDHEN; CDR2 reads SYDVKM. V was clipped by 2 bases and J by 9 bases, with 11 bases between them. The CDR3 length is 13 residues. The CDR3 loop reads CASSLGAYLPQHF. The DNA of the CDR3 is TGTGCCAGCAGTTTAGGGGCCTACTTGCCCCAGCATTTT.

This clonotype was found a few times. The chain is built from TRBV5-6 and TRBJ2-3; a possible D gene is TRBD1 (6 bases). Looked up from germline, CDR1 is SGHDT and CDR2 is YYEEEE. The CDR3 contains 17 residues. Trimming left V 0 bases short and J 2 bases short, with 16 bases between. As DNA, the CDR3 is TGTGCCAGCAGCTTGGTCTCCAGGGGCTCTTACACAGATACGCAGTATTTT. This gives the protein CASSLVSRGSYTDTQYF.

This chain links TRBV11-3 with TRBJ2-7, with D possibly matching TRBD2 (5 bases). The CDR3 has 14 residues. Trimming shortened V by 3 bases and J by 0 bases, and 9 bases separated the two germline ends. Germline V gene data show CDR1 as SGHNT and CDR2 as YENEEA. CDR3 residues: CASSFSGSSYEQYF. The CDR3 region has the DNA TGTGCCAGCAGCTTCTCGGGGAGCTCCTACGAGCAGTACTTC.

This rearrangement joins TRBV29-1 to TRBJ2-1; no firm D call. The germline V and J ends were trimmed by 5 bases and 2 bases, with 10 bases remaining between them. This CDR3 comprises 13 residues. Germline CDR1 and CDR2: SQVTM and ANQGSEA. In DNA, the CDR3 is TGCAGCGTTTCAGACACCACCTACAATGAGCAGTTCTTC. Protein sequence: CSVSDTTYNEQFF.

This chain uses TRBV28 with TRBJ2-7, with 11 positions matching TRBD1. J lost 4 bases, V lost 4 bases, and 6 bases had no gene match. CDR1 is MDHEN, CDR2 SYDVKM, per germline. The CDR3 has 15 residues. CDR3 loop: CASSSPGTGGYEQYF. The CDR3 DNA is TGTGCCAGCAGTTCCCCCGGGACAGGGGGTTACGAGCAGTACTTC.

The chain couples TRBV12-5 to TRBJ2-1; the D is unclear. The germline V gene encodes CDR1 LGHNT and CDR2 FRNRAP. Trimming left V 5 bases short and J 7 bases short, with 15 bases between. The length of the CDR3 is 14 residues. The CDR3, as DNA: TGTGCTAGTGGTATGAGTGCTGGAACTAATGAGCAGTTCTTC. Protein: CASGMSAGTNEQFF.

This clonotype has just a few counts. This chain links TRBV4-1 with TRBJ1-2, with 9 bases that match TRBD1. With 4 bases clipped from V and 6 bases from J, the junction kept 9 bases outside the gene matches. The germline CDR1 and CDR2 sequences are MGHRA and YSYEKL. CDR3 size: 15 residues. CDR3 DNA: TGCGCCAGCAGCCCTGGGACAGGGAGGGGACATGGCTACACCTTC. As protein: CASSPGTGRGHGYTF.

The J gene is TRBJ2-1, the V gene TRBV28; D is unresolved. With 3 bases removed from V and 9 bases from J, the gap between germline ends came to 9 bases. In germline, CDR1 is MDHEN, CDR2 SYDVKM. The CDR3 is made up of 12 amino acids. The CDR3 DNA follows: TGTGCCAGCAGTTTGGCGCACAGTGAGCAGTTCTTC. It codes for CASSLAHSEQFF.

This sequence joins TRBV5-1 and TRBJ2-5; 12 positions agree with TRBD1. Germline CDR1 reads SGHRS; CDR2 reads YFSETQ. The CDR3 spans 16 residues. J gave up 6 bases and V 0 bases, and 6 bases lay outside the gene matches. DNA of the CDR3: TGCGCCAGCAGCTTGGACGGGACAGGGGGCGGGAAGACCCAGTACTTC. This gives the protein CASSLDGTGGGKTQYF. Filled out from reference TRBV5-1 and TRBJ2-5, the complete variable domain reads KAGVTQTPRYLIKTRGQQVTLSCSPISGHRSVSWYQQTPGQGLQFLFEYFSETQRNKGNFPGRFSGRQFSNSRSEMNVSTLELGDSALYLCASSLDGTGGGKTQYFGPGTRLLVL.

The chain combines TRBV9 with TRBJ2-7; 13 nucleotides agree with TRBD2. The germline V gene encodes CDR1 SGDLS and CDR2 YYNGEE. This CDR3 is 16 amino acids long. Trimming at V came to 3 bases and at J to 3 bases, leaving 6 bases not matched to a gene. The CDR3 coding sequence is TGTGCCAGCAGCGCCGGAGGACTAGCGGGAGTCTACGAGCAGTACTTC. Translated: CASSAGGLAGVYEQYF.